This T cell receptor (beta chain) was sequenced for a study of neurological immune-mediated disorders. cDNA was made by 5'RACE with 10-nucleotide random UMIs. TCRdb used MiXCR to reprocess the 5' RACE reads, holding one entry per CDR3 protein. The sample shows 55,000 to 65,000 distinct CDR3 sequences, about 3.7% of them seen only once. As to this clonotype: The antigen remains unidentified.

Study results and caveats: With the multiple sclerosis repertoire cluster, none of the clinical or MRI features showed an association. The study found the most TCR clonal expansion in HTLV-1-associated myelopathy and the least in multiple sclerosis, below healthy controls. Phylogenetically, 18 of 34 multiple sclerosis patients' repertoires fell into one related-CDR3 cluster, a possible signature.

Germline V CDR1 and CDR2: SGHVS, FQNEAQ. V was trimmed by 1 base and J by 2 bases, leaving 10 bases between them. This CDR3 region has 15 residues. The chain combines TRBV7-8 with TRBJ2-3; no clear D gene. The sequenced sample was PBMCs. This clonotype originated in a woman aged 50 to 60 with multiple sclerosis. CDR3 loop: CASSLVSAYTDTQYF. The DNA of the CDR3 is TGTGCCAGCAGCTTAGTCTCTGCGTACACAGATACGCAGTATTTT. Looking up the rest from reference TRBV7-8 and TRBJ2-3 gives the full variable domain: GAGVSQSPRYKVAKRGQDVALRCDPISGHVSLFWYQQALGQGPEFLTYFQNEAQLDKSGLPSDRFFAERPEGSVSTLKIQRTQQEDSAVYLCASSLVSAYTDTQYFGPGTRLTVL.